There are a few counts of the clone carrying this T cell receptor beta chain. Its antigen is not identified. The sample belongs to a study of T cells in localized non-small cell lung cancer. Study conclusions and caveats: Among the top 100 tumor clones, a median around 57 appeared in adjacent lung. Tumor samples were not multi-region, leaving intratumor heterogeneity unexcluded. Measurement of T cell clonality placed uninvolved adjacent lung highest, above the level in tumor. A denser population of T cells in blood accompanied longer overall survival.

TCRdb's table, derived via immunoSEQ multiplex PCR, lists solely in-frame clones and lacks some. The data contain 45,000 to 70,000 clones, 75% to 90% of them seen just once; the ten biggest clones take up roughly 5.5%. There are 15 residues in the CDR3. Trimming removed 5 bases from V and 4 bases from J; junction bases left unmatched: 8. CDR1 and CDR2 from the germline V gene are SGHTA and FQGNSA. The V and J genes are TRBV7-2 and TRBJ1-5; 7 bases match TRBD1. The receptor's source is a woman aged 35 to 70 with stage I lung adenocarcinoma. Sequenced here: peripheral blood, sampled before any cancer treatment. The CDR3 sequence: CASSPLAGGNQPQHF. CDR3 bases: TGTGCCAGCAGCCCCTTGGCAGGGGGGAATCAGCCCCAGCATTTT.